The clone carrying this T cell receptor beta chain occurred a few times. Looked up from germline, CDR1 is LNHDA and CDR2 is SQIVND (reference sequence). Trimming at V came to 5 bases and at J to 4 bases, leaving 8 bases not matched to a gene. CDR3 length: 16 amino acids. The entry originates in a study of blood T cell repertoires in COVID-19. About the research overall: COVID-19 samples, acute and convalescent, were from the United States, Italy and Spain. T cells, B-cell-depleted T cells, or PBMCs supplied cDNA or gDNA.

The authors' processing: Estimation of nucleated cell counts relied on the amplification of reference gene primers. Some clones are missing from TCRdb's copy, which holds only in-frame ones; the method was immunoSEQ multiplex PCR. V and J calls and clone size come straight from that table; D and trimming were deduced from the DNA. The repertoire has about 290,000 clones, around four fifths of them found once; the top ten carry around 4.5%. The receptor's source is a woman between 45 and 60 years old with active or convalescent COVID-19. This chain links TRBV19 with TRBJ1-2; the match to TRBD1 covers 12 bases. The sample taken for sequencing was peripheral blood. The CDR3 region has the DNA TGTGCCAGTAGTTCCGGGACAGGGGGCCGTGTCTATGGCTACACCTTC. It codes for CASSSGTGGRVYGYTF.